The 28 T cell receptor beta chains below all came from one sample that was sequenced in a study of OX40 agonist ivuxolimab in advanced cancers. Only in-frame clones appear in the TCRdb table, and some are missing; sequencing was by immunoSEQ multiplex PCR. The profile covers 65,000 to 75,000 clones, with more than 70% appearing a single time and over 0.55% taken by the ten largest. The sequenced sample was CD4+ or CD8+ T cells sorted from blood, obtained in a trial of the OX40 agonist ivuxolimab. These receptors came from an adult with an advanced solid tumor such as melanoma, head and neck, liver or kidney cancer.

The gene calls are TRBV5-4 and TRBJ1-1, with 7 nucleotides matching TRBD1. Germline CDR1 and CDR2: SGHNT and YYREEE (reference sequence). Trimming took 4 bases from V and 0 from J; bases not matched to a gene: 3. The CDR3 is made up of 14 amino acids. CDR3 DNA: TGTGCCAGCAGCAAGGACAGGCTGAACACTGAAGCTTTCTTT. This translates into CASSKDRLNTEAFF.

The chain joins TRBV5-1 to TRBJ2-6; no clear D gene. V lost 1 base, J lost 1 base, and 3 bases lay in between. Germline CDR1 is SGHRS and CDR2 is YFSETQ. This CDR3 is built from 14 residues. The CDR3: CASSLRSGANVLTF. CDR3 nucleotide sequence: TGCGCCAGCAGCTTGCGTTCTGGGGCCAACGTCCTGACTTTC.

This clone was seen a handful of times. This chain links TRBV5-5 with TRBJ1-5; 8 nucleotides match TRBD1. The CDR3 runs to 15 residues. Germline CDR1 and CDR2: SGHKS and YYEKEE (reference sequence). Trimming took 4 bases from V and 3 from J; bases not matched to a gene: 6. CDR3 sequence reads: CASSRQGINNQPQHF. In DNA, the CDR3 is TGTGCCAGCAGCCGACAGGGGATTAACAATCAGCCCCAGCATTTT.

This clone was detected only once. This rearrangement joins TRBV5-1 to TRBJ2-3, with TRBD2 matching 7 bases. CDR1 SGHRS and CDR2 YFSETQ come from the germline V gene. The CDR3 sequence is 14 residues long. V lost 3 bases to trimming and J lost 6 bases; unmatched junction nucleotides: 7. Here the CDR3 DNA reads TGCGCCAGCAGCTCGGGGACTACCACGGATACGCAGTATTTT. This encodes CASSSGTTTDTQYF.

The CDR3 DNA sequence: TGTGCCATCAGTGAGGCCGGCGGTCGTAACTATGGCTACACCTTC. It codes for CAISEAGGRNYGYTF. The chain joins TRBV10-3 to TRBJ1-2; D not certain. Trimming stripped 2 bases from V and 1 base from J, with 11 bases between. Germline V gives CDR1 ENHRY, CDR2 SYGVKD. The CDR3 totals 15 residues.

The gene calls are TRBV11-3 and TRBJ2-1, with D possibly being TRBD2 (6 bases). Germline V lookup: CDR1 SGHNT, CDR2 YENEEA. V was pared by 1 base and J by 5 bases, with 9 bases between. This CDR3 spans 14 amino acids. CDR3 DNA sequence: TGTGCCAGCAGCTTAGTTCGGGGGAACAATGAGCAGTTCTTC. Translated: CASSLVRGNNEQFF.

CDR3 DNA: TGTGCCAGCAGCTTAGGGGTAGACAGGGTGGCTGGCTACACCTTC. As protein: CASSLGVDRVAGYTF. This chain joins TRBV7-9 and TRBJ1-2, with 7 bases that match TRBD1. Losses at the gene ends were 1 base for V and 7 bases for J; bases not matched to a gene: 9. This CDR3 has 15 amino acids. From germline, CDR1 is SEHNR and CDR2 FQNEAQ (reference sequence).

V and J are TRBV29-1 and TRBJ2-7, with TRBD1 as a possible D gene (6 bases). This CDR3 is built from 12 residues. The ends were cut back, 3 bases at V and 2 bases at J, with 8 bases in the middle. Per germline, CDR1 SQVTM and CDR2 ANQGSEA. The chain's CDR3 is CSVEGAAYEQYF. CDR3 DNA sequence: TGCAGCGTTGAGGGGGCTGCCTACGAGCAGTACTTC.

The genes are TRBV19 and TRBJ1-6; D is perhaps TRBD1 (5 bases). The CDR3 covers 14 residues. Germline V gene sequence: CDR1 LNHDA, CDR2 SQIVND (reference sequence). Trimming stripped 4 bases from V and 5 bases from J, with 9 bases between. The CDR3 protein is CASSREDNNSPLHF. For the CDR3, the DNA is TGTGCCAGTAGTAGAGAGGACAATAATTCACCCCTCCACTTT.

The V and J genes are TRBV27 and TRBJ2-7; 7 bases are a match to TRBD1. CDR1 and CDR2 (germline): MNHEY, SMNVEV (reference sequence). V lost 6 bases, J lost 5 bases, and 7 bases stayed unmatched. This CDR3 spans 13 amino acids. CDR3 residues: CASSLLQGDEQYF. The CDR3 bases are TGTGCCAGCAGCTTGCTTCAGGGGGACGAGCAGTACTTC.

The chain is built from TRBV30 and TRBJ2-4; D perhaps matches TRBD1 (6 bases). V lost 2 bases and J 3 bases, leaving 14 bases between the germline ends. The CDR3 sequence is 15 residues long. CDR1 is GTSNPN and CDR2 is SVGIG in the germline V gene (reference sequence). The CDR3: CAWSLRGPGKNIQYF. Here the CDR3 DNA reads TGTGCCTGGAGTCTCAGGGGTCCAGGCAAAAACATTCAGTACTTC.

The chain joins TRBV4-1 to TRBJ1-2; 9 bases fit TRBD1. The CDR3 spans 16 residues. Trimming cost V 2 bases and J 1 base; bases outside gene matches: 5. Germline V CDR1 and CDR2: MGHRA, YSYEKL. The CDR3 DNA follows: TGCGCCAGCAGCCAAACGGGACAGGGATATAACTATGGCTACACCTTC. As protein: CASSQTGQGYNYGYTF.

This clone was found a few times. The rearrangement links TRBV7-9 to TRBJ1-6; TRBD1 aligns across 7 bases. In germline, CDR1 is SEHNR, CDR2 FQNEAQ (reference sequence). This CDR3 is 13 amino acids long. Trimming took 3 bases from V and 8 from J; bases not matched to a gene: 1. CDR3 protein: CASSLTGYSPLHF. The CDR3 bases are TGTGCCAGCAGCTTGACAGGGTATTCACCCCTCCACTTT. The full variable domain, rest sourced from reference TRBV7-9 and TRBJ1-6, is DTGVSQNPRHKITKRGQNVTFRCDPISEHNRLYWYRQTLGQGPEFLTYFQNEAQLEKSRLLSDRFSAERPKGSFSTLEIQRTEQGDSAMYLCASSLTGYSPLHFGNGTRLTVT.

The V call is TRBV10-3, the J call TRBJ1-5, with 8 bases that match TRBD1. The ends lost 10 bases at V and 3 bases at J; junction bases unmatched: 8. CDR1 and CDR2 from the germline V gene are ENHRY and SYGVKD. The CDR3 contains 14 residues. The CDR3 nucleotides read TGTGCCACAAAGGACAGGGCCGACAATCAGCCCCAGCATTTT. This codes for CATKDRADNQPQHF.

This chain connects TRBV18 to TRBJ2-6; D is unresolved. Germline assignment: CDR1 KGHSH and CDR2 LQKENI. The CDR3 spans 16 residues. V gave up 3 bases and J gave up 0 bases, with 9 bases separating them. CDR3 region: CASSPQNPSGANVLTF. DNA of the CDR3: TGTGCCAGCTCACCTCAAAATCCCTCTGGGGCCAACGTCCTGACTTTC.

V usage is TRBV19 and J usage is TRBJ1-5; 9 bases map to TRBD1. V lost 9 bases and J lost 6; bases outside the gene matches: 15. CDR1 and CDR2 (germline): LNHDA, SQIVND (reference sequence). The length of the CDR3 is 16 residues. The CDR3 DNA reads as TGTGCCAGCACCCGCTCCGCCGGGACAGGGAGTCAGCCCCAGCATTTT. Translation gives CASTRSAGTGSQPQHF.

V usage is TRBV6-5 and J usage is TRBJ1-3, with 7 positions matching TRBD1. This CDR3 has 14 residues. J lost 0 bases, V lost 8 bases, and 4 bases had no gene match. Germline CDR1 and CDR2: MNHEY and SVGAGI. The CDR3 DNA is TGTGCCAGCCGAGGGGGCTTCTCTGGAAACACCATATATTTT. It codes for CASRGGFSGNTIYF.

J is TRBJ2-3 and V is TRBV5-1; D gene ambiguous. The CDR3 is 14 amino acids. Trimming left V 3 bases short and J 0 bases short, with 8 bases between. Germline values: CDR1 SGHRS, CDR2 YFSETQ. CDR3 in amino acids: CASSSDLSTDTQYF. The CDR3 nucleotides are TGCGCCAGCAGCTCCGATTTAAGCACAGATACGCAGTATTTT.

The rearrangement joins TRBV7-9 to TRBJ2-7; the D gene is possibly TRBD2 (5 bases). Germline CDR1 reads SEHNR; CDR2 reads FQNEAQ (reference sequence). The V end lost 4 bases, the J end lost 2 bases, and 15 bases lay between the germline ends. The CDR3 runs 15 residues. CDR3 residues: CASSSSRVEAYEQYF. Here the CDR3 DNA reads TGTGCCAGCAGCTCCTCGAGGGTCGAGGCCTACGAGCAGTACTTC. The whole variable domain, remainder taken from reference TRBV7-9 and TRBJ2-7, is DTGVSQNPRHKITKRGQNVTFRCDPISEHNRLYWYRQTLGQGPEFLTYFQNEAQLEKSRLLSDRFSAERPKGSFSTLEIQRTEQGDSAMYLCASSSSRVEAYEQYFGPGTRLTVT.

The chain links TRBV10-1 to TRBJ2-2, with D possibly TRBD2 on 5 matching bases. The CDR3 is 16 residues long. The V gene's germline CDR1 is WNHNN and CDR2 SYGVQD (reference sequence). V was pared by 2 bases and J by 0 bases, with 10 bases between. In nucleotides, the CDR3 is TGCGCCAGCAGTGAGGGGAGAGTGGCGAACACCGGGGAGCTGTTTTTT. The encoded protein is CASSEGRVANTGELFF.

Only a few counts were recorded for this clone. The V gene is TRBV5-1, the J gene TRBJ1-5; D unresolved. V lost 0 bases and J lost 1, with 8 bases in between. CDR1 SGHRS and CDR2 YFSETQ come from the germline V gene. This CDR3 contains 15 residues. The CDR3 loop reads CASSLDAGSNQPQHF. The CDR3 DNA follows: TGCGCCAGCAGCTTGGACGCGGGGAGCAATCAGCCCCAGCATTTT.

CDR3 sequence (DNA): TGTGCCAGCAGAGTCGGGACAGGGAATGAAAAACTGTTTTTT. Amino acids: CASRVGTGNEKLFF. The rearrangement joins TRBV6-1 to TRBJ1-4, with 9 bases identical to TRBD1. The CDR3 is 14 amino acids. Trimming at V came to 6 bases and at J to 5 bases, leaving 4 bases not matched to a gene. Germline values: CDR1 MNHNS, CDR2 SASEGT.

A few counts support this clone. The V gene is TRBV30, the J gene TRBJ1-5; the D gene is possibly TRBD1 (6 bases). CDR1 GTSNPN and CDR2 SVGIG come from the germline V gene (reference sequence). Trimming shortened V by 2 bases and J by 1 base, and 15 bases separated the two germline ends. The length of the CDR3 is 16 residues. The CDR3 reads CAWSSPSGQSNQPQHF. The CDR3 DNA is TGTGCCTGGAGTTCACCCAGCGGACAGAGCAATCAGCCCCAGCATTTT.

The table lists this clone with a count of one. The V call is TRBV2, the J call TRBJ1-3; D is ambiguous. This CDR3 is 12 amino acids long. Germline CDR1 reads SNHLY; CDR2 reads FYNNEI. Trimming took off 5 bases at V and 0 bases at J, with 2 bases between the two ends. The CDR3, as DNA: TGTGCCAGCAGTATCTCTGGAAACACCATATATTTT. It encodes CASSISGNTIYF.

The chain has TRBV11-2 and TRBJ2-5; D is uncertain. Deletions cut 5 bases from V and 2 bases from J, with 6 bases between. CDR3 length: 12 residues. CDR1 and CDR2 from the germline V gene are SGHAT and FQNNGV. The CDR3 here is CASSEIQETQYF. In nucleotides, the CDR3 is TGTGCCAGCAGCGAAATTCAAGAGACCCAGTACTTC. Looking up the rest from reference TRBV11-2 and TRBJ2-5 gives the full variable domain: EAGVAQSPRYKIIEKRQSVAFWCNPISGHATLYWYQQILGQGPKLLIQFQNNGVVDDSQLPKDRFSAERLKGVDSTLKIQPAKLEDSAVYLCASSEIQETQYFGPGTRLLVL.

This rearrangement joins TRBV5-1 to TRBJ2-3; 9 nucleotides match TRBD2. Germline trimming cut 4 bases from V and 1 base from J; bases unmatched to any gene: 4. This CDR3 is 15 amino acids long. Germline CDR1 SGHRS, CDR2 YFSETQ. Here the CDR3 reads CASSIAGDRTDTQYF. Here the CDR3 DNA reads TGCGCCAGCAGCATAGCGGGGGACCGCACAGATACGCAGTATTTT.

This clone came up once. At the DNA level, this CDR3 is encoded by other sequences in the same sample as well. The rearrangement links TRBV9 to TRBJ1-2; D call uncertain. Germline CDR1 SGDLS, CDR2 YYNGEE. CDR3 length: 15 amino acids. The germline V and J ends were trimmed by 0 bases and 3 bases, with 12 bases remaining between them. The CDR3 sequence is CASSVGMGRDYGYTF. The CDR3 DNA follows: TGTGCCAGCAGCGTAGGTATGGGGAGGGACTATGGCTACACCTTC. The full variable domain, in which reference TRBV9 and TRBJ1-2 provide the parts outside the CDR3, is DSGVTQTPKHLITATGQRVTLRCSPRSGDLSVYWYQQSLDQGLQFLIQYYNGEERAKGNILERFSAQQFPDLHSELNLSSLELGDSALYFCASSVGMGRDYGYTFGSGTRLTVV.

This chain joins TRBV11-2 and TRBJ1-1, with 8 positions matching TRBD1. V lost 7 bases and J lost 6; bases outside the gene matches: 7. In germline, CDR1 is SGHAT, CDR2 FQNNGV. This CDR3 is 13 amino acids long. DNA of the CDR3: TGTGCCAGCATAGCAGGGGGCTTCTCTGAAGCTTTCTTT. Translation gives CASIAGGFSEAFF.